This T cell receptor beta chain is from a study of cytomegalovirus exposure and HLA in healthy donors. Study overall: About 80 million unique TCRs from HLA-typed donors were held in an early data release.

PCR amplification relied on 60 Vbeta primers (plus 13 Jbeta primers). Profiled with immunoSEQ multiplex PCR; TCRdb holds only in-frame clones, not every one. The profile shows about 130,000 clones, roughly 15% of them singletons. In its sample, this clone was seen a few times. This CDR3 is built from 15 residues. Between the trimmed V and J ends, which lost 6 bases and 0 bases, there was a span of 15 bases. CDR1 is MDHEN and CDR2 is SYDVKM in the germline V gene. This TCR came from a female donor in good health and CMV-seropositive. Material for sequencing was PBMCs. The chain uses TRBV28 and TRBJ2-7; a weak D match, TRBD2 (7 bases). Here the CDR3 reads CASRPGEGTSYEQYF. CDR3 coding DNA: TGTGCCAGCAGGCCAGGGGAGGGGACCTCCTACGAGCAGTACTTC.